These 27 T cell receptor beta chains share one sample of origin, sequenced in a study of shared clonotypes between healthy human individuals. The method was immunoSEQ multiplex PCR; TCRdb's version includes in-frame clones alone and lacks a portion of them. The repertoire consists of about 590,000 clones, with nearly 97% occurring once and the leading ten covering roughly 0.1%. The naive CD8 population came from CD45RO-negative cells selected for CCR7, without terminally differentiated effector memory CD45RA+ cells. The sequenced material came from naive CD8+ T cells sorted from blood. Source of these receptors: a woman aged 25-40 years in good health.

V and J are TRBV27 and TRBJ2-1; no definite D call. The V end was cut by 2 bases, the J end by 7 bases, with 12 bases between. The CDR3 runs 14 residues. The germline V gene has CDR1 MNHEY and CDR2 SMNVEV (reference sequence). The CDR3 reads CASSLDGSSNEQFF. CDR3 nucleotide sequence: TGTGCCAGCAGTTTAGATGGTAGTTCAAATGAGCAGTTCTTC.

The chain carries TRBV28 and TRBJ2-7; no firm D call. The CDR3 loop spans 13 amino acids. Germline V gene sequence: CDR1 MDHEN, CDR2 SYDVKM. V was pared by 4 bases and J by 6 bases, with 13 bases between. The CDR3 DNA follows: TGTGCCAGCAGTTCCCAAGGGCTGGCCGAGCAGTACTTC. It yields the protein CASSSQGLAEQYF.

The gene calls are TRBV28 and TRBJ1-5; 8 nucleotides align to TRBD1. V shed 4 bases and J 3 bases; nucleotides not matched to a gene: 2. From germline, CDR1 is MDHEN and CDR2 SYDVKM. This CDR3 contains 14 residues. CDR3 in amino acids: CASSYRGANQPQHF. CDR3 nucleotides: TGTGCCAGCAGTTACAGGGGGGCCAATCAGCCCCAGCATTTT.

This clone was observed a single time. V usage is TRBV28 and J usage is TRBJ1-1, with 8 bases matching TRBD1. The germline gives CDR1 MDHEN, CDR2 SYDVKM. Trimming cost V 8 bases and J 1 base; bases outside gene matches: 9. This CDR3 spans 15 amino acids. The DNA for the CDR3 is TGTGCCAGCTCGCCTGACGGACAGGGGAACACTGAAGCTTTCTTT. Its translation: CASSPDGQGNTEAFF.

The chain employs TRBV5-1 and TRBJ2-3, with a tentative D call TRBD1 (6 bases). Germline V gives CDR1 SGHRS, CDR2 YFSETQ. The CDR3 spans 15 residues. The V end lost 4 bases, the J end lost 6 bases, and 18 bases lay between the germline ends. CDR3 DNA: TGCGCCAGCAGCGAACAGGGTTGGGTGTCGGATACGCAGTATTTT. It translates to CASSEQGWVSDTQYF.

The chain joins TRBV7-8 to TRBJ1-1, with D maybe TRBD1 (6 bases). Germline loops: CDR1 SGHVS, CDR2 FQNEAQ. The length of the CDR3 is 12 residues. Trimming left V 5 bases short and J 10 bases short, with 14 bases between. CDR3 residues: CASSEPGERAFF. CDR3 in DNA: TGTGCCAGCAGCGAACCAGGGGAAAGAGCTTTCTTT.

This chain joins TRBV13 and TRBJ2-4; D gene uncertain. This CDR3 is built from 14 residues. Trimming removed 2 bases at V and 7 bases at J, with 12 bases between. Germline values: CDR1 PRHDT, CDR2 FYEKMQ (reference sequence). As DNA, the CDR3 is TGTGCCAGCAGCTTATGGGTCCTTAGGAACATTCAGTACTTC. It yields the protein CASSLWVLRNIQYF.

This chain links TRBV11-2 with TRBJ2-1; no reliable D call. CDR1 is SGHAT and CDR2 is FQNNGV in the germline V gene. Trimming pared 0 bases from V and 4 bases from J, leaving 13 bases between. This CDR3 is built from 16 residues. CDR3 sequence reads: CASSLDLGSTYNEQFF. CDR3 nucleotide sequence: TGTGCCAGCAGCTTAGATCTAGGCTCTACATACAATGAGCAGTTCTTC.

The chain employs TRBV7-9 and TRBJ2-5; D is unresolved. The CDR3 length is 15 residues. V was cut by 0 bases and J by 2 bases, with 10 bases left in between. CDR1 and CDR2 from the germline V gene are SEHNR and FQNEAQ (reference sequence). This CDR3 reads CASSLASVEQETQYF. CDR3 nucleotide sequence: TGTGCCAGCAGCTTAGCTTCGGTGGAACAAGAGACCCAGTACTTC.

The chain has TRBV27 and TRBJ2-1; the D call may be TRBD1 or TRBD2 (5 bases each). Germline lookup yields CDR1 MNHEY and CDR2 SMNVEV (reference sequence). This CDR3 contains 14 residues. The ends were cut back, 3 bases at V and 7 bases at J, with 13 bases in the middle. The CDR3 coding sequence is TGTGCCAGCAGTTTTTGGGGGAGAGGGAATGAGCAGTTCTTC. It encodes CASSFWGRGNEQFF.

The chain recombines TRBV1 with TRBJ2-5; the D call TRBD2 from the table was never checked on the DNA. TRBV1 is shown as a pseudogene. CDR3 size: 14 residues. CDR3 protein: CTSPPGLAGGRLYF. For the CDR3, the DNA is TGCACCAGCCCGCCGGGACTAGCGGGAGGAAGGCTTTACTTC.

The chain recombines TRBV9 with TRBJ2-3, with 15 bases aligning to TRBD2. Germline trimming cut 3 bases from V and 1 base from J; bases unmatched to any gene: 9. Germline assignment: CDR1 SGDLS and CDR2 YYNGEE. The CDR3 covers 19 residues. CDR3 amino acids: CASSAPGLAGGEGTDTQYF. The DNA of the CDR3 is TGTGCCAGCAGCGCCCCCGGACTAGCGGGAGGGGAGGGCACAGATACGCAGTATTTT.

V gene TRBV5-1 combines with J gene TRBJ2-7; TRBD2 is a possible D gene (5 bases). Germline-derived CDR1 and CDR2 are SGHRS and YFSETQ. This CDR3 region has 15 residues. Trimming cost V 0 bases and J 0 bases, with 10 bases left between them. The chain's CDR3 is CASSLDPRGSYEQYF. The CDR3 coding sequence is TGCGCCAGCAGCTTGGATCCCCGGGGCTCCTACGAGCAGTACTTC. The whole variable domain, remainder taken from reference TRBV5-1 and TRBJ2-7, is KAGVTQTPRYLIKTRGQQVTLSCSPISGHRSVSWYQQTPGQGLQFLFEYFSETQRNKGNFPGRFSGRQFSNSRSEMNVSTLELGDSALYLCASSLDPRGSYEQYFGPGTRLTVT.

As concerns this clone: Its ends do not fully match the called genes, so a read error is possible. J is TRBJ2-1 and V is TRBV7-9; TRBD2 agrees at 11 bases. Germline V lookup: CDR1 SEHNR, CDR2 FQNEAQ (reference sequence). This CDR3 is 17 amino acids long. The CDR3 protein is CASSSVAGGPSDNEQFF. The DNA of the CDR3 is TGTGCCAGCAGCTCTGTAGCGGGAGGGCCCTCCGACAATGAGCAGTTCTTC.

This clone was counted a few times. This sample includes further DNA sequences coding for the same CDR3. The CDR3 nucleotides are TGTGCCAGCAGTTCCAGCTCCTACGAGCAGTACTTC. This encodes CASSSSSYEQYF. The V call is TRBV27, the J call TRBJ2-7; D is ambiguous. Trimming cost V 4 bases and J 0 bases, with 4 bases left between them. CDR1 MNHEY and CDR2 SMNVEV come from the germline V gene (reference sequence). The CDR3 length is 12 residues.

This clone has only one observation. The CDR3: CAWNPRFSSYEQYF. The CDR3 DNA follows: TGTGCCTGGAACCCCAGGTTTAGCTCCTACGAGCAGTACTTC. The V call is TRBV30, the J call TRBJ2-7; D not resolved. The CDR3 is 14 residues long. Deletions cut 4 bases from V and 0 bases from J, with 13 bases between. Germline assignment: CDR1 GTSNPN and CDR2 SVGIG (reference sequence).

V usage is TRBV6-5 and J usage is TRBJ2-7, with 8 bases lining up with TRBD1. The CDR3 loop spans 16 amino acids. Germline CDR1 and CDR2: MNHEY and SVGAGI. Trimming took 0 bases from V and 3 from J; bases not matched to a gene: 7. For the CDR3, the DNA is TGTGCCAGCAGTTACTCGTTGGACAGGGCTTACTACGAGCAGTACTTC. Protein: CASSYSLDRAYYEQYF.

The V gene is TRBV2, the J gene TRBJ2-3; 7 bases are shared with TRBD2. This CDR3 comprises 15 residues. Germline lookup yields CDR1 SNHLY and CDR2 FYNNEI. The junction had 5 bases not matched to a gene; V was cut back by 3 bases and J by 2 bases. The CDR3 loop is CASSDDREDTDTQYF. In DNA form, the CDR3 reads TGTGCCAGCAGTGATGATCGGGAGGACACAGATACGCAGTATTTT.

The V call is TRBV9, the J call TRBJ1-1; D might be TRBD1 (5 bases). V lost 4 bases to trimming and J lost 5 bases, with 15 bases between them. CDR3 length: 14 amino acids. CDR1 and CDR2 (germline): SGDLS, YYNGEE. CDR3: CASSPQGGGTEAFF. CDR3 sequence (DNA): TGTGCCAGCAGCCCCCAAGGTGGGGGGACTGAAGCTTTCTTT.

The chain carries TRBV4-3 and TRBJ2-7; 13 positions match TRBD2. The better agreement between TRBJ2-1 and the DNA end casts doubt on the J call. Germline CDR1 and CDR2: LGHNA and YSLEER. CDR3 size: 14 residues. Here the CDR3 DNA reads TGCGCCAGCAGGCAGGGACTAGCGGGAAATGAGCAGTTCTTC. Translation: CASRQGLAGNEQFF.

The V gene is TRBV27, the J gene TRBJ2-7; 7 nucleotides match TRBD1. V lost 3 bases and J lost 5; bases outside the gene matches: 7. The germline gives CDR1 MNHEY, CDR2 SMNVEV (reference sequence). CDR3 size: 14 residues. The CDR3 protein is CASSLETGMNEQYF. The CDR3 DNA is TGTGCCAGCAGTTTGGAGACAGGGATGAACGAGCAGTACTTC.

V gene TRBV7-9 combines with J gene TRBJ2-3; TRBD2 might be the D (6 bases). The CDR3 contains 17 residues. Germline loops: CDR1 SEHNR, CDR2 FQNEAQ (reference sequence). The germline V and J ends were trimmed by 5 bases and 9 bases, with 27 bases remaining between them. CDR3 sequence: CASSGELGGSVWRTQYF. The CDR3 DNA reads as TGTGCCAGCAGCGGGGAGCTAGGAGGGAGTGTCTGGAGGACGCAGTATTTT.

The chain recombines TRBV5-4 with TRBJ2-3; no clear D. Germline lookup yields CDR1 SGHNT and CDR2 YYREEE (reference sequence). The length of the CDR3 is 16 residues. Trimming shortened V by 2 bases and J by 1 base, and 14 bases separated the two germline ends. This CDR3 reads CASSFMGGMGTDTQYF. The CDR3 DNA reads TGTGCCAGCAGCTTTATGGGCGGAATGGGCACAGATACGCAGTATTTT.

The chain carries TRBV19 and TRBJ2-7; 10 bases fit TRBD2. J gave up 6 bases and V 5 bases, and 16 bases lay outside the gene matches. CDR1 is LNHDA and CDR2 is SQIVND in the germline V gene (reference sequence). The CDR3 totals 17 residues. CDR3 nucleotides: TGTGCCAGTAGTCCCGGGACTAGCGAGGCCTGGAGGGGCGAGCAGTACTTC. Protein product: CASSPGTSEAWRGEQYF.

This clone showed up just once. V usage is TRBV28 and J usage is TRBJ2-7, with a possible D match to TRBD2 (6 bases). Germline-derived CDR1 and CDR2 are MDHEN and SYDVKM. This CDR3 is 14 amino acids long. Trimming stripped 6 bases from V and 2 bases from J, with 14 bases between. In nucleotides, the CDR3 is TGTGCCAGCAGGCAGATCGGAGGGGCCTACGAGCAGTACTTC. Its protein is CASRQIGGAYEQYF.

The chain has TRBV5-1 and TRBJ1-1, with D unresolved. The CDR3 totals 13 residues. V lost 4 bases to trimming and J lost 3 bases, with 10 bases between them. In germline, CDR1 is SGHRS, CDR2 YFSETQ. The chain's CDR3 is CASSPDWDTEAFF. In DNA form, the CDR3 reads TGCGCCAGCAGCCCGGACTGGGACACTGAAGCTTTCTTT.

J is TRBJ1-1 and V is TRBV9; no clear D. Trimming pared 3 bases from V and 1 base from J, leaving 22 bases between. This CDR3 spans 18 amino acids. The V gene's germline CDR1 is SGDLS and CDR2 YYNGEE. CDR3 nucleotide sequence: TGTGCCAGCAGCGATTCTTTGGGCATCGGGCCGTCGAACACTGAAGCTTTCTTT. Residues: CASSDSLGIGPSNTEAFF.